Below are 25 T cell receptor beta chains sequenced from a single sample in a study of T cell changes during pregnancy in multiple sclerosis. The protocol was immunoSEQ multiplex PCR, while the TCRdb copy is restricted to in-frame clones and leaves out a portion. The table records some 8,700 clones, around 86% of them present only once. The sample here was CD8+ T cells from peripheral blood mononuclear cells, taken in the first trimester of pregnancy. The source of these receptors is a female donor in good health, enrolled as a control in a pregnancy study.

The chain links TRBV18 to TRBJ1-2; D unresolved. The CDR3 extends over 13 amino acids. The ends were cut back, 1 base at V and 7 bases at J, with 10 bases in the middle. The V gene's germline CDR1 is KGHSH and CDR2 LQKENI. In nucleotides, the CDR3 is TGTGCCAGCTCACCACGGAATGCGGTTGGCTACACCTTC. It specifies CASSPRNAVGYTF.

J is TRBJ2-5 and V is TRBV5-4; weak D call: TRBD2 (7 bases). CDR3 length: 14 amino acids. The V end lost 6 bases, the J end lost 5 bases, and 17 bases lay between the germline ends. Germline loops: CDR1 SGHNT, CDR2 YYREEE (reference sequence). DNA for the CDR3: TGTGCCAGCACCCCACGAGGGGGGGTGGAGACCCAGTACTTC. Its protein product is CASTPRGGVETQYF. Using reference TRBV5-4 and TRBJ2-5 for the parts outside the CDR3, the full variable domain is ETGVTQSPTHLIKTRGQQVTLRCSSQSGHNTVSWYQQALGQGPQFIFQYYREEENGRGNFPPRFSGLQFPNYSSELNVNALELDDSALYLCASTPRGGVETQYFGPGTRLLVL.

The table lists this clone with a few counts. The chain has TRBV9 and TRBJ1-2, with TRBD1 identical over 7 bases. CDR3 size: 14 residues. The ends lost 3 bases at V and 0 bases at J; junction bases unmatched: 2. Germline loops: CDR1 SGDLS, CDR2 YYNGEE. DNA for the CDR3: TGTGCCAGCAGCGCGGGACAGTCTAACTATGGCTACACCTTC. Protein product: CASSAGQSNYGYTF.

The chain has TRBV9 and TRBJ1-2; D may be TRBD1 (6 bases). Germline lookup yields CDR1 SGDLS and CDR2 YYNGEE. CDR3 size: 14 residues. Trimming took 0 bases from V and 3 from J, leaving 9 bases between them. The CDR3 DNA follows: TGTGCCAGCAGCGTAGGGGGGCAGGACTATGGCTACACCTTC. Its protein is CASSVGGQDYGYTF.

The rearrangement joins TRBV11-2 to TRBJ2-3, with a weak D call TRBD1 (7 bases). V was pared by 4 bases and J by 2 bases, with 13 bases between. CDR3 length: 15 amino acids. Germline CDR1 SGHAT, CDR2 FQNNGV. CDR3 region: CASSSDREVTDTQYF. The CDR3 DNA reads TGTGCCAGCAGCTCAGACAGGGAGGTCACAGATACGCAGTATTTT.

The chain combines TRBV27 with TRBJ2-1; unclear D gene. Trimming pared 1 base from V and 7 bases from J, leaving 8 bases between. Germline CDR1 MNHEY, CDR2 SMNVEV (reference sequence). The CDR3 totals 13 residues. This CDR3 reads CASSLYLGNEQFF. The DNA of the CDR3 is TGTGCCAGCAGTTTATATCTCGGGAATGAGCAGTTCTTC.

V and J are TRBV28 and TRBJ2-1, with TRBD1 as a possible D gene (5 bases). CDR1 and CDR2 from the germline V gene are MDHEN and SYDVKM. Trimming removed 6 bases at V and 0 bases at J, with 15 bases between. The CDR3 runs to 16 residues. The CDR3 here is CASSQTVTRSYNEQFF. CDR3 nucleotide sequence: TGTGCCAGCAGCCAGACAGTCACCCGCTCCTACAATGAGCAGTTCTTC.

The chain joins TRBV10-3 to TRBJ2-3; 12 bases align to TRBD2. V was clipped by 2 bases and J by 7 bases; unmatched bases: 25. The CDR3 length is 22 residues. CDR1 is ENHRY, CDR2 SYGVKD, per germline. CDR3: CAISERGGTLGVASGGANTQYF. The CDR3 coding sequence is TGTGCCATCAGTGAGAGAGGGGGTACCTTGGGTGTCGCTAGCGGGGGGGCAAATACGCAGTATTTT.

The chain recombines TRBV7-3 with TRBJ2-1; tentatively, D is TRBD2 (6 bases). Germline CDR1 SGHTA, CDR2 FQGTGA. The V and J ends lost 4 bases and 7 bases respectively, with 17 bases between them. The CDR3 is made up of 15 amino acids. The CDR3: CASSWGVKARNEQFF. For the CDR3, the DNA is TGTGCCAGCAGCTGGGGGGTTAAGGCTAGGAATGAGCAGTTCTTC.

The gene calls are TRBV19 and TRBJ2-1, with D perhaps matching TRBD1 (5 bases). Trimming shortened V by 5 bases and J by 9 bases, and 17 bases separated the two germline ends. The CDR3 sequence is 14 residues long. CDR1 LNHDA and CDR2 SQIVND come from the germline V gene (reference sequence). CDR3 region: CASSPTLWTSEQFF. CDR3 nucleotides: TGTGCCAGTAGTCCCACCTTGTGGACAAGTGAGCAGTTCTTC.

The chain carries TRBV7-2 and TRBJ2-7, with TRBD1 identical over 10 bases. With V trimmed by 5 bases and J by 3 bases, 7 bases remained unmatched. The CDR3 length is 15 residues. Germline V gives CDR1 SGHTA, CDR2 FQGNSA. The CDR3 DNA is TGTGCCAGCAGCCCGGACTGGACAGGGGGCTACGAGCAGTACTTC. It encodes CASSPDWTGGYEQYF.

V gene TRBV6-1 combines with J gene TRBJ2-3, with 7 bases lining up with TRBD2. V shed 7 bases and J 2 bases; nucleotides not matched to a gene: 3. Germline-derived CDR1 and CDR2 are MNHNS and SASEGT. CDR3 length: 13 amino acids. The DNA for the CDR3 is TGTGCCAGCACCCTAGCGGACACAGATACGCAGTATTTT. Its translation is CASTLADTDTQYF.

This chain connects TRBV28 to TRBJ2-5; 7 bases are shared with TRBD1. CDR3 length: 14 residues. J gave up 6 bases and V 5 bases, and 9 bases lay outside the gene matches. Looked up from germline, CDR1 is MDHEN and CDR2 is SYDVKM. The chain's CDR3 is CASSPTYRGKTQYF. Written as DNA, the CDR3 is TGTGCCAGCAGTCCCACATACAGGGGAAAGACCCAGTACTTC.

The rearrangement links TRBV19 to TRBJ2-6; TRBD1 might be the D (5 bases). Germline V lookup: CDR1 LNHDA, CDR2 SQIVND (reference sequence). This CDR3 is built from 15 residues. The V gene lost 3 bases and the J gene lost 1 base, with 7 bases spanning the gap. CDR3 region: CASSIDSSGANVLTF. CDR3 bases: TGTGCCAGTAGTATCGACAGTTCTGGGGCCAACGTCCTGACTTTC.

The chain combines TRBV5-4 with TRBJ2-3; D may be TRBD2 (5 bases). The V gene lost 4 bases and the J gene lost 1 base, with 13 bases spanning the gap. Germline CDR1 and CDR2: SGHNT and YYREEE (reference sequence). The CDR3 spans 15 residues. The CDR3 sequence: CASSQEDGGTDTQYF. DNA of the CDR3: TGTGCCAGCAGCCAAGAGGACGGGGGCACAGATACGCAGTATTTT.

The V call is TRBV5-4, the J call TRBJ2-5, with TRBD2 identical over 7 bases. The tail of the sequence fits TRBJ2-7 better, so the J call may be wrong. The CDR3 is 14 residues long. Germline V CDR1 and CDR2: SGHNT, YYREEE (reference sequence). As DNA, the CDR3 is TGTGCCAGCAGCGGGGACTATGGTCCTTACGAGCAGTACTTC. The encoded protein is CASSGDYGPYEQYF.

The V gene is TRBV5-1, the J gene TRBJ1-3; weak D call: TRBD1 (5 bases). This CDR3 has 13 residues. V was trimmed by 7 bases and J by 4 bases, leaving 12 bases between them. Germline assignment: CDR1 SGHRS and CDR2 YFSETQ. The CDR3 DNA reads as TGCGCCAGCGGCCGGGGGTCGGGAAACACCATATATTTT. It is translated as CASGRGSGNTIYF.

The CDR3: CASSWQGWYEQYF. DNA for the CDR3: TGTGCCAGCAGTTGGCAGGGCTGGTACGAGCAGTACTTC. The chain joins TRBV28 to TRBJ2-7; maybe TRBD1 (5 bases). The germline V gene has CDR1 MDHEN and CDR2 SYDVKM. The CDR3 is 13 amino acids. V gave up 4 bases and J gave up 4 bases, with 11 bases separating them.

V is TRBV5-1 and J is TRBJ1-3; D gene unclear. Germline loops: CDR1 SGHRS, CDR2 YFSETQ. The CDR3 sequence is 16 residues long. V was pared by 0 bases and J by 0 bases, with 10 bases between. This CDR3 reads CASSLGTLDSGNTIYF. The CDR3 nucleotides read TGCGCCAGCAGCTTGGGGACTTTGGACTCTGGAAACACCATATATTTT.

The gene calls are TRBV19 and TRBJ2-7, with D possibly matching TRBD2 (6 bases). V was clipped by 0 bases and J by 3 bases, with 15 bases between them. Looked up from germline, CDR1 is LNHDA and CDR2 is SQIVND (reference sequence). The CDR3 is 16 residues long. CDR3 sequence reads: CASSIDLRGFGYEQYF. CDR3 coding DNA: TGTGCCAGTAGTATAGATCTACGGGGGTTTGGCTACGAGCAGTACTTC. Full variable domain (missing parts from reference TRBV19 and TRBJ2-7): DGGITQSPKYLFRKEGQNVTLSCEQNLNHDAMYWYRQDPGQGLRLIYYSQIVNDFQKGDIAEGYSVSREKKESFPLTVTSAQKNPTAFYLCASSIDLRGFGYEQYFGPGTRLTVT.

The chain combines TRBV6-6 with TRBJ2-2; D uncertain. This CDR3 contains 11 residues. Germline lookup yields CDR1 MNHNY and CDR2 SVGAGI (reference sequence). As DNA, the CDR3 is TGTGCAATCTACAACACCGGGGAGCTGTTTTTT. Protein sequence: CAIYNTGELFF.

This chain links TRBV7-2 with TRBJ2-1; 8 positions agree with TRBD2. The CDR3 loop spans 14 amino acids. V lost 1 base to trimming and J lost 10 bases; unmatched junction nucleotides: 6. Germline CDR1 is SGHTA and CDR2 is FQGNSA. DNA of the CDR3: TGTGCCAGCAGCTTAGTCGCGGGAGGCACCGAGCAGTTCTTC. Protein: CASSLVAGGTEQFF.

CDR3 protein: CAWSPGTGYEQYF. CDR3 coding DNA: TGTGCCTGGAGCCCCGGGACTGGCTACGAGCAGTACTTC. The genes are TRBV30 and TRBJ2-7, with a weak D call TRBD2 (6 bases). This CDR3 has 13 amino acids. Germline V gene data show CDR1 as GTSNPN and CDR2 as SVGIG (reference sequence). Trimming took off 3 bases at V and 3 bases at J, with 12 bases between the two ends.

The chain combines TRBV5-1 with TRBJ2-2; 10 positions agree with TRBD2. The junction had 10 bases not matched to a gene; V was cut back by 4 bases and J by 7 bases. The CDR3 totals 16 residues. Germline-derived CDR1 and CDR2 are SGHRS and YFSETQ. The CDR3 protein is CASSTLAGDMVGELFF. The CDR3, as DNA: TGCGCCAGCAGCACTCTAGCGGGAGACATGGTCGGGGAGCTGTTTTTT. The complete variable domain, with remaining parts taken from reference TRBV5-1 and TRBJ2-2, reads KAGVTQTPRYLIKTRGQQVTLSCSPISGHRSVSWYQQTPGQGLQFLFEYFSETQRNKGNFPGRFSGRQFSNSRSEMNVSTLELGDSALYLCASSTLAGDMVGELFFGEGSRLTVL.

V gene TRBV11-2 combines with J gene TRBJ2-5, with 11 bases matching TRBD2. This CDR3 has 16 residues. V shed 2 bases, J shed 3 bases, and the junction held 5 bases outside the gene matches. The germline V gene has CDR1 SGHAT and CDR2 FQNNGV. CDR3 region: CASSLFPTSGEETQYF. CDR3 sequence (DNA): TGTGCCAGCAGCTTATTTCCGACTAGCGGGGAAGAGACCCAGTACTTC.